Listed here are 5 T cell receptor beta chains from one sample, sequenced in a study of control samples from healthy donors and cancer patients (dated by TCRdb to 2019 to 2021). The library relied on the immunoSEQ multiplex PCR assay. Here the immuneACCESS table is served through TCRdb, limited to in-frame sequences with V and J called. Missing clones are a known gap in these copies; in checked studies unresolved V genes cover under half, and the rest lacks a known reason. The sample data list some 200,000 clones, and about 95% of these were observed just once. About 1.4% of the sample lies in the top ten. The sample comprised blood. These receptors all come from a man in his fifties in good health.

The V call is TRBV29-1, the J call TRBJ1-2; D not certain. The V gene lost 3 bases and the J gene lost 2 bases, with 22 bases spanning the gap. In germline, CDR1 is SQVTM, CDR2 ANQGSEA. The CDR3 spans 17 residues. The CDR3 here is CSVDSSLGSPTNYGYTF. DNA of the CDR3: TGCAGCGTTGATTCTAGTCTTGGCTCCCCAACAAACTATGGCTACACCTTC. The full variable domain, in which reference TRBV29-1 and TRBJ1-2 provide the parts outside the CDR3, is SAVISQKPSRDICQRGTSLTIQCQVDSQVTMMFWYRQQPGQSLTLIATANQGSEATYESGFVIDKFPISRPNLTFSTLTVSNMSPEDSSIYLCSVDSSLGSPTNYGYTFGSGTRLTVV.

CDR3 nucleotides: TGCAGTGCTCGTACGTCGTATGGCTACACCTTC. Translation gives CSARTSYGYTF. This chain joins TRBV20-1 and TRBJ1-2, with no clear D. The CDR3 length is 11 residues. V was shortened by 5 bases and J by 5 bases, with 9 bases between the two germline ends. In germline, CDR1 is DFQATT, CDR2 SNEGSKA (reference sequence).

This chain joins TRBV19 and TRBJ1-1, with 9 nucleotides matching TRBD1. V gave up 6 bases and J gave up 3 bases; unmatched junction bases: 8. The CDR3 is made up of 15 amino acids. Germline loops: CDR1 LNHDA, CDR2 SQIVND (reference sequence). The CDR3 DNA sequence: TGTGCCAGTAGCCACCCGACAGGGGGGGACACTGAAGCTTTCTTT. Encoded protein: CASSHPTGGDTEAFF.

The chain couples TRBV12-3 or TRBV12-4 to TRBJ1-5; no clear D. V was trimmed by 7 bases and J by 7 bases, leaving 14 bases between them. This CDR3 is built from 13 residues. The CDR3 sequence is CASTPSIRQPQHF. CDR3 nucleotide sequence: TGTGCCAGCACTCCTAGCATTAGACAGCCCCAGCATTTT.

CDR3 region: CASSLDGGAGGQYF. The CDR3 DNA follows: TGTGCCAGCAGTTTGGACGGGGGCGCGGGCGGGCAGTACTTC. The genes are TRBV27 and TRBJ2-7; possibly TRBD1 or TRBD2 for D (6 bases each). Germline V gene data show CDR1 as MNHEY and CDR2 as SMNVEV (reference sequence). The CDR3 has 14 amino acids. V was pared by 3 bases and J by 9 bases, with 18 bases between.